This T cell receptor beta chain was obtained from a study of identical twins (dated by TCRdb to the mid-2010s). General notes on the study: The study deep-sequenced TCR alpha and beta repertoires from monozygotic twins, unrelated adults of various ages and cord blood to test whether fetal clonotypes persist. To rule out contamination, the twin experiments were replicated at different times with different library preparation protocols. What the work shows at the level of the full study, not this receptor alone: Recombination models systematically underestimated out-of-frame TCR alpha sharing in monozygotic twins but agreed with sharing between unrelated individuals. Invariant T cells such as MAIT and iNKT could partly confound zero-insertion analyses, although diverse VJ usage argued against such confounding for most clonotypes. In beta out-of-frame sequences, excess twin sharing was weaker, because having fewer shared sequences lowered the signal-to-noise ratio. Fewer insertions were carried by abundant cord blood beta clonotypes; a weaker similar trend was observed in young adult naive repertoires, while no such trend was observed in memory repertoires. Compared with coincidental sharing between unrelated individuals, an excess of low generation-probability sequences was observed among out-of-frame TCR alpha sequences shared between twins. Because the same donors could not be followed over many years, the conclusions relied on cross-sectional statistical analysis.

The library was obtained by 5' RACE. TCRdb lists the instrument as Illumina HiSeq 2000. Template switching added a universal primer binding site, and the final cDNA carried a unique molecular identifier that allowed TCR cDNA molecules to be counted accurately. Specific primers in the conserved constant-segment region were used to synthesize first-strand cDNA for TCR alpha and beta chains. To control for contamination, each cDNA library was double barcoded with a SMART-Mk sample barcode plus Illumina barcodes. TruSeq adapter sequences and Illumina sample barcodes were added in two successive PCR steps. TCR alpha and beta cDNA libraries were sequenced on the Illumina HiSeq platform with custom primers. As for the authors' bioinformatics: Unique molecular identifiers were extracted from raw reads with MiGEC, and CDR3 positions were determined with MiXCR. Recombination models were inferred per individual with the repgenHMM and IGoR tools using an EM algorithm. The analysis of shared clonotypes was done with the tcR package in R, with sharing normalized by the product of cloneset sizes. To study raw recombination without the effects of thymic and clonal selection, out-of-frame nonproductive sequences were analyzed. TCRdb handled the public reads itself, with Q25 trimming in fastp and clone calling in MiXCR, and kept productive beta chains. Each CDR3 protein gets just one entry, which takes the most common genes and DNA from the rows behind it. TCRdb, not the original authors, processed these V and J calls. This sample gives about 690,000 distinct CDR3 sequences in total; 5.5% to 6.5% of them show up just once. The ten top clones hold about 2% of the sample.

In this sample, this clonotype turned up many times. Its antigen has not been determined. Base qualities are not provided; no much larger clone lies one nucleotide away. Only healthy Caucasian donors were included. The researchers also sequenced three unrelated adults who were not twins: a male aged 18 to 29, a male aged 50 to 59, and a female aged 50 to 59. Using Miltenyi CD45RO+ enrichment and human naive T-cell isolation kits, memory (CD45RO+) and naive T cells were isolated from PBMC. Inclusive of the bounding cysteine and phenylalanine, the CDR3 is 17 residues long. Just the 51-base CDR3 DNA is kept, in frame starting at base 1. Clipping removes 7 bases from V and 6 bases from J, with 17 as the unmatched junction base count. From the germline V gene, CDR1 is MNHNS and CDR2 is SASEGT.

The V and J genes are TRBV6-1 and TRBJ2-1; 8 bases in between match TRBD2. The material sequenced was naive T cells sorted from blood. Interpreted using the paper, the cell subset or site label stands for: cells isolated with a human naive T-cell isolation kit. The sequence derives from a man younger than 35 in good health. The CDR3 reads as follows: CASTPGGAGGPFNEQFF. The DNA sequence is TGTGCCAGCACTCCCGGAGGGGCGGGAGGCCCTTTCAATGAGCAGTTCTTC.